These 24 T cell receptor beta chains came from one sample sequenced in a study of CXCR3-negative and CXCR3-positive naive CD8 T cells. The study made its TRB cDNA libraries by 5' RACE, adding UMI labels. TCRdb reprocessed the 5' RACE reads, keeping one entry per CDR3 protein, no DNA. Recorded for this sample: 75,000 to 95,000 distinct CDR3 sequences. Sequencing used naive CXCR3- CD8+ T cells from blood. Subset given: CD45RO-CCR7+CD27+CD95- naive CD8+ T cells lacking CXCR3 (TNR3-). Receptors were obtained from a human donor in good health. Some clones in this sample may be carry-over from other donors' samples.

This chain links TRBV29-1 with TRBJ2-5. The length of the CDR3 is 12 residues. CDR1 and CDR2 from the germline V gene are SQVTM and ANQGSEA. The CDR3 here is CSAGSYQETQYF.

This CDR3 reads CASSLGDRGRETQYF. The rearrangement links TRBV11-3 to TRBJ2-5; without DNA, the TCRdb call of TRBD1 cannot be checked. The CDR3 spans 15 residues. CDR1 SGHNT and CDR2 YENEEA come from the germline V gene.

This chain joins TRBV29-1 and TRBJ2-2. CDR1 is SQVTM and CDR2 is ANQGSEA in the germline V gene. This CDR3 has 11 residues. CDR3 region: CSGEWTGELFF.

This chain joins TRBV29-1 and TRBJ2-1. CDR3 size: 13 residues. Germline lookup yields CDR1 SQVTM and CDR2 ANQGSEA. This chain's CDR3 is CSVGGSSADEQFF.

The CDR3 sequence: CASSTSTEQYF. The chain recombines TRBV7-9 with TRBJ2-7. The CDR3 has 11 amino acids. Germline V gene lookup returns CDR1 SEHNR and CDR2 FQNEAQ (reference sequence).

J is TRBJ2-7 and V is TRBV5-1; TCRdb's D gene call, TRBD2, goes unchecked for lack of DNA. Germline CDR1 and CDR2: SGHRS and YFSETQ. There are 13 residues in the CDR3. The CDR3 protein is CASGLEGSYEQYF.

This chain connects TRBV9 to TRBJ2-3; absent DNA, TCRdb's TRBD2 call cannot be checked. There are 13 residues in the CDR3. CDR1 and CDR2 (germline): SGDLS, YYNGEE. CDR3: CASSLVAADTQYF.

The chain has TRBV27 and TRBJ2-7; the TCRdb D gene call, TRBD1, has no DNA to confirm it. The CDR3 has 13 residues. Germline CDR1 is MNHEY and CDR2 is SMNVEV (reference sequence). CDR3: CASSGPGEYEQYF.

The chain recombines TRBV11-3 with TRBJ2-7; the TRBD1 assignment by TCRdb is unverifiable without DNA. In germline, CDR1 is SGHNT, CDR2 YENEEA. The CDR3 is 13 residues long. The CDR3 here is CASSLPGSYEQYF.

The chain joins TRBV10-3 to TRBJ2-7; TCRdb returns TRBD1, unconfirmable since there is no DNA. The CDR3 has 14 residues. Germline lookup yields CDR1 ENHRY and CDR2 SYGVKD. CDR3 residues: CAISSRQGLVEQYF.

The chain employs TRBV7-9 and TRBJ2-1. CDR1 SEHNR and CDR2 FQNEAQ come from the germline V gene (reference sequence). CDR3 length: 13 amino acids. This chain's CDR3 is CASSLQDYNEQFF.

The chain carries TRBV19 and TRBJ2-2; TCRdb reports TRBD1, a call that lacks DNA to check it against. CDR3 length equals 13 residues. Germline V gene sequence: CDR1 LNHDA, CDR2 SQIVND (reference sequence). The CDR3 is CATMTENTGELFF. Complete variable domain (other parts from reference TRBV19 and TRBJ2-2): DGGITQSPKYLFRKEGQNVTLSCEQNLNHDAMYWYRQDPGQGLRLIYYSQIVNDFQKGDIAEGYSVSREKKESFPLTVTSAQKNPTAFYLCATMTENTGELFFGEGSRLTVL.

The chain uses TRBV9 and TRBJ2-3; TCRdb's D gene call, TRBD1, goes unchecked for lack of DNA. From germline, CDR1 is SGDLS and CDR2 YYNGEE. The CDR3 contains 15 residues. This chain's CDR3 is CASSVGQGATDTQYF.

The chain links TRBV20-1 to TRBJ2-5; TCRdb lists TRBD2, though no DNA is available to test this call. Germline CDR1 DFQATT, CDR2 SNEGSKA (reference sequence). The CDR3 runs 16 residues. CDR3 sequence: CSARDLGGGEQETQYF.

CDR3 protein: CASSAGTAHYEQYF. The chain links TRBV9 to TRBJ2-7; TCRdb indicates TRBD1, and absent DNA this call remains unverified. Per germline, CDR1 SGDLS and CDR2 YYNGEE. The CDR3 sequence is 14 residues long. The entire variable domain, with the rest obtained from reference TRBV9 and TRBJ2-7, is as follows: DSGVTQTPKHLITATGQRVTLRCSPRSGDLSVYWYQQSLDQGLQFLIQYYNGEERAKGNILERFSAQQFPDLHSELNLSSLELGDSALYFCASSAGTAHYEQYFGPGTRLTVT.

The J gene is TRBJ2-2, the V gene TRBV20-1; TCRdb indicates TRBD1, and absent DNA this call remains unverified. The CDR3 spans 13 residues. Germline V gene lookup returns CDR1 DFQATT and CDR2 SNEGSKA (reference sequence). The CDR3: CSAPTGYTGELFF.

The chain's CDR3 is CASRAGPLSYNEQFF. The chain recombines TRBV7-9 with TRBJ2-1; the D call of TRBD1 rests on TCRdb alone, since no DNA is present to check it. The CDR3 consists of 15 residues. Germline CDR1 SEHNR, CDR2 FQNEAQ (reference sequence).

This chain links TRBV4-3 with TRBJ2-1; the D call from TCRdb, TRBD1, cannot be confirmed without DNA. The germline CDR1 and CDR2 sequences are LGHNA and YSLEER. CDR3 length equals 15 residues. Here the CDR3 reads CASSPGESSYNEQFF.

The chain is built from TRBV6-2 or TRBV6-3 and TRBJ2-7. The germline V gene encodes CDR1 MNHEY and CDR2 SVGEGT. This CDR3 is built from 12 residues. The CDR3 protein is CASTNGLYEQYF.

The V gene is TRBV29-1, the J gene TRBJ1-3; absent DNA, TCRdb's TRBD1 call cannot be checked. Looked up from germline, CDR1 is SQVTM and CDR2 is ANQGSEA. The CDR3 is 12 residues long. The CDR3 here is CSVLGDSNTIYF.

This sequence joins TRBV7-2 and TRBJ2-7. This CDR3 contains 14 residues. Germline loops: CDR1 SGHTA, CDR2 FQGNSA. The CDR3 region is CASSSSGNSYEQYF.

V and J are TRBV29-1 and TRBJ2-1. CDR3 length equals 11 residues. Germline lookup yields CDR1 SQVTM and CDR2 ANQGSEA. The CDR3 loop is CSVSIYNEQFF.

CDR3 protein: CSARTDSYEQYF. The chain has TRBV29-1 and TRBJ2-7; TCRdb's assignment of TRBD1 cannot be checked, as there is no DNA. Per the germline V gene, CDR1 is SQVTM and CDR2 is ANQGSEA. The CDR3 consists of 12 residues.

This chain links TRBV15 with TRBJ2-2. This CDR3 spans 17 amino acids. In germline, CDR1 is LNHNV, CDR2 YYDKDF (reference sequence). The CDR3 reads CATSRDRQHTNTGELFF.